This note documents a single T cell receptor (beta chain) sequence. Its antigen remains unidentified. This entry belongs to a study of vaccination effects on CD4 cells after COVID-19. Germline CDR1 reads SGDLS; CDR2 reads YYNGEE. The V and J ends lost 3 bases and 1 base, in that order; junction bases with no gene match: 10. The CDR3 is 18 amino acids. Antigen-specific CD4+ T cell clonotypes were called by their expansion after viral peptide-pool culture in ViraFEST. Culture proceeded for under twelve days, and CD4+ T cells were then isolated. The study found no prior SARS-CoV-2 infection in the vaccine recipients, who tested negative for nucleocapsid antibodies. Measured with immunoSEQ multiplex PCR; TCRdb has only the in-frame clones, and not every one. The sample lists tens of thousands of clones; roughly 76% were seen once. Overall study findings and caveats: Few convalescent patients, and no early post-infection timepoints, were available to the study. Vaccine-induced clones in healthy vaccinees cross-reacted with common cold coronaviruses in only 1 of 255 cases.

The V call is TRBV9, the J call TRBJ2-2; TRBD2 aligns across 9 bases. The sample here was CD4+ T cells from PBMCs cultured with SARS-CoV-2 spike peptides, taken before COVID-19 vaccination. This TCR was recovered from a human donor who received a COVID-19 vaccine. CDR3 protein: CASSGPASGALNTGELFF. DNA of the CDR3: TGTGCCAGCAGCGGCCCGGCTAGCGGGGCCTTGAACACCGGGGAGCTGTTTTTT.